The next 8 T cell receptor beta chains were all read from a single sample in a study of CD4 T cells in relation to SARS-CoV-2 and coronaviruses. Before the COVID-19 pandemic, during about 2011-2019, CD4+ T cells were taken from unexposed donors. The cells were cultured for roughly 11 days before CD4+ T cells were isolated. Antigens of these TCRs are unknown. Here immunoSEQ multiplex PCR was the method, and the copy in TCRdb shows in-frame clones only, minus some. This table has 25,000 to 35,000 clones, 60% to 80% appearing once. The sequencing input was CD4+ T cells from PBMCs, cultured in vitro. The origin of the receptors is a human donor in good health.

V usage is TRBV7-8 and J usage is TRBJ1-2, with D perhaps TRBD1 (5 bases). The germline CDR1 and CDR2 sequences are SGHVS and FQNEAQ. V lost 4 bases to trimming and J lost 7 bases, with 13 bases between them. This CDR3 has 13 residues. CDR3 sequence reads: CASSWGQNAGYTF. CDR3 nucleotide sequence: TGTGCCAGCAGCTGGGGCCAGAATGCTGGCTACACCTTC. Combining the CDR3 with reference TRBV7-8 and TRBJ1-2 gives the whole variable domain GAGVSQSPRYKVAKRGQDVALRCDPISGHVSLFWYQQALGQGPEFLTYFQNEAQLDKSGLPSDRFFAERPEGSVSTLKIQRTQQEDSAVYLCASSWGQNAGYTFGSGTRLTVV.

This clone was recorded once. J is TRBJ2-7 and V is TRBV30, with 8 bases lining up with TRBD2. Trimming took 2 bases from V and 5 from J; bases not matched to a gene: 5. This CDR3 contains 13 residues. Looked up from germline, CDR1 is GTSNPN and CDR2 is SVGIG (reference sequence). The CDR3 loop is CAWSSSGRDEQYF. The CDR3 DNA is TGTGCCTGGAGTTCCAGCGGGAGAGACGAGCAGTACTTC.

CDR3 in DNA: TGTGCCAGTAGGGGACAGTTGAACACTGAAGCTTTCTTT. The encoded protein is CASRGQLNTEAFF. V and J are TRBV19 and TRBJ1-1, with 7 bases aligning to TRBD1. CDR1 and CDR2 (germline): LNHDA, SQIVND (reference sequence). The CDR3 consists of 13 residues. V dropped 6 bases and J dropped 0; count of bases not matched to a gene: 1.

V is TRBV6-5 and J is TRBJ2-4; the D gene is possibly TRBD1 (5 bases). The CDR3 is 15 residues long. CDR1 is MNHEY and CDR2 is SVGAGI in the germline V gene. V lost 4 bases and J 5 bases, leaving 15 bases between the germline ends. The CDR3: CASSWSRQGENIQYF. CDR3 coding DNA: TGTGCCAGCAGTTGGAGTCGGCAGGGCGAAAACATTCAGTACTTC.

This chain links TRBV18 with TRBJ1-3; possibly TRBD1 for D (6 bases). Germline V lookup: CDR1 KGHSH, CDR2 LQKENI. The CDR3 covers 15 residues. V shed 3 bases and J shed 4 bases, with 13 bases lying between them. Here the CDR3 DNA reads TGTGCCAGCTCACCTCGGGACAAATTCGGAAACACCATATATTTT. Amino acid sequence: CASSPRDKFGNTIYF.

CDR3 protein: CASSESRGSTDTQYF. In nucleotides, the CDR3 is TGTGCCAGCAGTGAATCGCGGGGGAGCACAGATACGCAGTATTTT. V is TRBV2 and J is TRBJ2-3; 7 bases are a match to TRBD2. The CDR3 consists of 15 residues. CDR1 and CDR2 from the germline V gene are SNHLY and FYNNEI. V shed 2 bases, J shed 0 bases, and the junction held 2 bases outside the gene matches.

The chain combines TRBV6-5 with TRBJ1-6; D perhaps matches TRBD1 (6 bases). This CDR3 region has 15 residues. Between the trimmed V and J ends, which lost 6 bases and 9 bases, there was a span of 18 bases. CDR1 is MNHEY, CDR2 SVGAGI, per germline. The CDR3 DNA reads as TGTGCCAGCAGGGCCGGGACACTTCGTGCTTCACCCCTCCACTTT. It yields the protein CASRAGTLRASPLHF.

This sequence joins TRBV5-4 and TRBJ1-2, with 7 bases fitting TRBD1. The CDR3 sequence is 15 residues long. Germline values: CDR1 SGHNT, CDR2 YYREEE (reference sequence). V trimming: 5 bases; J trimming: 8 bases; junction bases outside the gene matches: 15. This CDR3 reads CASRRTGGDRQGYTF. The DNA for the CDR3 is TGTGCCAGCAGGAGAACCGGCGGGGACAGACAAGGCTACACCTTC. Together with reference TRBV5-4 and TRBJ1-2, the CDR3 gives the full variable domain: ETGVTQSPTHLIKTRGQQVTLRCSSQSGHNTVSWYQQALGQGPQFIFQYYREEENGRGNFPPRFSGLQFPNYSSELNVNALELDDSALYLCASRRTGGDRQGYTFGSGTRLTVV.